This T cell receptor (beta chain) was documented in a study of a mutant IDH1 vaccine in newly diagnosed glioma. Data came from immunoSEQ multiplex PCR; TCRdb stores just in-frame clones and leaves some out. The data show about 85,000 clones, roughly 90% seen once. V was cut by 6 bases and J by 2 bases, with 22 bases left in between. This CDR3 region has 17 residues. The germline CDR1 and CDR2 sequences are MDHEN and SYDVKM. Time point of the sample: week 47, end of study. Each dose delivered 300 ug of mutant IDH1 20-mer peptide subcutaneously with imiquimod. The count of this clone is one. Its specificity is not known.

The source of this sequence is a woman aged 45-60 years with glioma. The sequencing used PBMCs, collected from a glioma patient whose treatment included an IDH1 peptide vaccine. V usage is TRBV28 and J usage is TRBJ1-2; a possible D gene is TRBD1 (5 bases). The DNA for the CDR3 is TGTGCCAGCAGCCTAGGGGTCCAGAATTATCACAACTATGGCTACACCTTC. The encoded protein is CASSLGVQNYHNYGYTF.